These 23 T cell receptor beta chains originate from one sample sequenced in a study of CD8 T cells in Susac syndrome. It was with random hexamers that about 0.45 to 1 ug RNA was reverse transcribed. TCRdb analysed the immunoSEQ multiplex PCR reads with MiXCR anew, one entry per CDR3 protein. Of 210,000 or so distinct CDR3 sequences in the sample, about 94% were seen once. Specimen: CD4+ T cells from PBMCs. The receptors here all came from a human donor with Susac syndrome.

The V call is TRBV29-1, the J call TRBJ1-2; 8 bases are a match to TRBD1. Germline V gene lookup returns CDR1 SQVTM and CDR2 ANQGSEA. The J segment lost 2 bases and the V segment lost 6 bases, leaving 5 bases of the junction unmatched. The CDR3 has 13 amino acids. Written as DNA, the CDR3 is TGCAGCGTCCGCAGGGGGCAGAACTATGGCTACACCTTC. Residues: CSVRRGQNYGYTF.

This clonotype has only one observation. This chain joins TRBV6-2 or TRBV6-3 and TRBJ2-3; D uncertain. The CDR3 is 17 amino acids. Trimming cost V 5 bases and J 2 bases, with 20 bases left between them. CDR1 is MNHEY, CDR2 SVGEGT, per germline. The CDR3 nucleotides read TGTGCCAGCAGTCTTCTGGCCCAGACGGATTCCACAGATACGCAGTATTTT. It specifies CASSLLAQTDSTDTQYF.

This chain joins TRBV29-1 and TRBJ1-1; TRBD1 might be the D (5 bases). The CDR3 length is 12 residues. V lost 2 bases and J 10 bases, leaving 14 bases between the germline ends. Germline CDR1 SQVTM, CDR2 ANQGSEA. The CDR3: CSVELGQGIAFF. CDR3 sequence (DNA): TGCAGCGTTGAATTGGGTCAGGGAATAGCTTTCTTT. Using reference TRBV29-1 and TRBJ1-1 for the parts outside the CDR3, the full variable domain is SAVISQKPSRDICQRGTSLTIQCQVDSQVTMMFWYRQQPGQSLTLIATANQGSEATYESGFVIDKFPISRPNLTFSTLTVSNMSPEDSSIYLCSVELGQGIAFFGQGTRLTVV.

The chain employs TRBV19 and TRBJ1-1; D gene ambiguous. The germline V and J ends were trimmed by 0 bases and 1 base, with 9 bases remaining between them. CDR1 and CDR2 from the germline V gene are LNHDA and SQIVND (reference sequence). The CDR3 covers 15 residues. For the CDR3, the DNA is TGTGCCAGTAGTATAGATCTTGGGGAGAACACTGAAGCTTTCTTT. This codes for CASSIDLGENTEAFF.

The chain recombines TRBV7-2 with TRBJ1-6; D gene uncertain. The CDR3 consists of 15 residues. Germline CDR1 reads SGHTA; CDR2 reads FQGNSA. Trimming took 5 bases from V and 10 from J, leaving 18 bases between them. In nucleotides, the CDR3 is TGTGCCAGCAGCCCCGGGCCTCAAACCGGATCACCCCTCCACTTT. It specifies CASSPGPQTGSPLHF. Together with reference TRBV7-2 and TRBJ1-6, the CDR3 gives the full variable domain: GAGVSQSPSNKVTEKGKDVELRCDPISGHTALYWYRQSLGQGLEFLIYFQGNSAPDKSGLPSDRFSAERTGGSVSTLTIQRTQQEDSAVYLCASSPGPQTGSPLHFGNGTRLTVT.

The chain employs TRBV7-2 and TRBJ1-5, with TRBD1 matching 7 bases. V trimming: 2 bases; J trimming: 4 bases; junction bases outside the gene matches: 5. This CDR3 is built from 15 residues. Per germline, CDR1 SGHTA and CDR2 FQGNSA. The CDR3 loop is CASSLTAGGNQPQHF. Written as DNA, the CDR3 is TGTGCCAGCAGCTTAACGGCAGGGGGAAATCAGCCCCAGCATTTT.

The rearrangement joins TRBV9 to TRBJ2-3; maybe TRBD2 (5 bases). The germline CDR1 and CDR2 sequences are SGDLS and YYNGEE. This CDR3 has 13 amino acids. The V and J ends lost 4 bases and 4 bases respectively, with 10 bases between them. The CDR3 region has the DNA TGTGCCAGCAGCAGCGGAGGCGCAGATACGCAGTATTTT. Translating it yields CASSSGGADTQYF.

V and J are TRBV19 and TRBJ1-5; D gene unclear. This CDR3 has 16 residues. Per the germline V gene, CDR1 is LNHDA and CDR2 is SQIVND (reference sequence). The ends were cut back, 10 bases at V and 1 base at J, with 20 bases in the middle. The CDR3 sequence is CATTLGRTQSNQPQHF. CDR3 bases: TGTGCCACTACCCTAGGGCGGACGCAAAGCAATCAGCCCCAGCATTTT.

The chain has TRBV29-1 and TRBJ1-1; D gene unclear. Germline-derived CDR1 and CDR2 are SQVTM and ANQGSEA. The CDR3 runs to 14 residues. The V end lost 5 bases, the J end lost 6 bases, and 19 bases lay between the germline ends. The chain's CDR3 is CSVLPPLRRPEAFF. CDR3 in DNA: TGCAGCGTTCTTCCCCCCCTGAGGCGCCCTGAAGCTTTCTTT. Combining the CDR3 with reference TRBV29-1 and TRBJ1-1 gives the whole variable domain SAVISQKPSRDICQRGTSLTIQCQVDSQVTMMFWYRQQPGQSLTLIATANQGSEATYESGFVIDKFPISRPNLTFSTLTVSNMSPEDSSIYLCSVLPPLRRPEAFFGQGTRLTVV.

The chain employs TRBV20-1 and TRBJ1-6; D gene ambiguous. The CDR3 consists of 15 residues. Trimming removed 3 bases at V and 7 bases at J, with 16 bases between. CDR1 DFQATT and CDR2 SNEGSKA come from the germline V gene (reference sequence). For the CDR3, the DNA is TGCAGTGCTAGTCGGCCCCTGGGGAAGAATTCACCCCTCCACTTT. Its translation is CSASRPLGKNSPLHF.

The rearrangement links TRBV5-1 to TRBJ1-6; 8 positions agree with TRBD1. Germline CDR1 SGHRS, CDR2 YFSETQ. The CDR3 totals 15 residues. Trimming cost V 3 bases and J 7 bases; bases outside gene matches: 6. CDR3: CASSSTGGHNSPLHF. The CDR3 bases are TGCGCCAGCAGCTCCACAGGGGGTCACAATTCACCCCTCCACTTT.

CDR3 sequence: CASSFEPEARELFF. CDR3 sequence (DNA): TGCGCCAGCAGCTTTGAGCCCGAAGCCCGCGAGCTGTTTTTT. The gene calls are TRBV5-1 and TRBJ2-2; D call uncertain. Germline CDR1 SGHRS, CDR2 YFSETQ. V lost 2 bases and J lost 11, with 16 bases in between. The CDR3 is 14 residues long.

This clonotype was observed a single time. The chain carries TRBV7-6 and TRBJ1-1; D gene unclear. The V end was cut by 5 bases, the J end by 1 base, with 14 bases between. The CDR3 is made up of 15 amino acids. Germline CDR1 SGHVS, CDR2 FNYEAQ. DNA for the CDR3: TGTGCCAGCAGCCCCCCTCTGGGAGGGAACACTGAAGCTTTCTTT. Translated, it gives CASSPPLGGNTEAFF.

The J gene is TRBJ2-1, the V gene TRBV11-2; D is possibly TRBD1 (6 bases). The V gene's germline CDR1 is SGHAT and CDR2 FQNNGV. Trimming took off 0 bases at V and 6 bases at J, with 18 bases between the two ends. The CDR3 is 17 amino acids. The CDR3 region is CASSLDLGAGVSNEQFF. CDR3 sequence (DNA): TGTGCCAGCAGCTTAGATCTGGGGGCAGGGGTTAGCAATGAGCAGTTCTTC.

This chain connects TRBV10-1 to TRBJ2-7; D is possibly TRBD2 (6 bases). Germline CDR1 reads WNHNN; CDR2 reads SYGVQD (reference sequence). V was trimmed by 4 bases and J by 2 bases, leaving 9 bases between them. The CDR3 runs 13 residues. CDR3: CASSVTGAYEQYF. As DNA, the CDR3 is TGCGCCAGCAGTGTGACGGGAGCCTACGAGCAGTACTTC.

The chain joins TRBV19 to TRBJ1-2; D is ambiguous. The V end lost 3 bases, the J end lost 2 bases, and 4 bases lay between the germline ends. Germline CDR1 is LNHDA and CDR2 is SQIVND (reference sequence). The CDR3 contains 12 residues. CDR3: CASSIWNYGYTF. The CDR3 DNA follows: TGTGCCAGTAGTATCTGGAACTATGGCTACACCTTC.

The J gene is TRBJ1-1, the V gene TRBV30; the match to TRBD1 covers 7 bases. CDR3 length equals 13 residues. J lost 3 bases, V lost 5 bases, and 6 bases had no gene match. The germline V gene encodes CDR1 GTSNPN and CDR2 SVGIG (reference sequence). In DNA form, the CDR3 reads TGTGCCTGGGACAGGGCGGGGTACACTGAAGCTTTCTTT. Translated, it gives CAWDRAGYTEAFF.

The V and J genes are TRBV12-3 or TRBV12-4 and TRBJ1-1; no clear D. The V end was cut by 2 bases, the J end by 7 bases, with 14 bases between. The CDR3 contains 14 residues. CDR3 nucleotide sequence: TGTGCCAGCAGTTTATTAGACCTCCGGAGTGAAGCTTTCTTT. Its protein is CASSLLDLRSEAFF.

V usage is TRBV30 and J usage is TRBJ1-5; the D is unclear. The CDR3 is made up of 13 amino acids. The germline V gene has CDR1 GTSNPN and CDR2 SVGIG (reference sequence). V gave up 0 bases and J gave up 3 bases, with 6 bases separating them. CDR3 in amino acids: CAWSVDLNQPQHF. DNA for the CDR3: TGTGCCTGGAGTGTAGACCTCAATCAGCCCCAGCATTTT.

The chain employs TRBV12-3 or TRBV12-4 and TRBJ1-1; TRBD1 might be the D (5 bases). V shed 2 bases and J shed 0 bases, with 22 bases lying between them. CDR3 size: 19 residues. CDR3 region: CASSLSGIRGSGMNTEAFF. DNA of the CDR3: TGTGCCAGCAGTTTATCAGGAATAAGGGGTTCGGGAATGAACACTGAAGCTTTCTTT.

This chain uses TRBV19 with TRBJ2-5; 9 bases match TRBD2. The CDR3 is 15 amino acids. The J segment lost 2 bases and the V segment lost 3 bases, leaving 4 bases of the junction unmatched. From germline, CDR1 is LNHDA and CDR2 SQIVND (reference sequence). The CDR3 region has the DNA TGTGCCAGTAGTATCAAGCGGGGGGCTCAAGAGACCCAGTACTTC. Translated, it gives CASSIKRGAQETQYF. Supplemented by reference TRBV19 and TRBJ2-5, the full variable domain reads DGGITQSPKYLFRKEGQNVTLSCEQNLNHDAMYWYRQDPGQGLRLIYYSQIVNDFQKGDIAEGYSVSREKKESFPLTVTSAQKNPTAFYLCASSIKRGAQETQYFGPGTRLLVL.

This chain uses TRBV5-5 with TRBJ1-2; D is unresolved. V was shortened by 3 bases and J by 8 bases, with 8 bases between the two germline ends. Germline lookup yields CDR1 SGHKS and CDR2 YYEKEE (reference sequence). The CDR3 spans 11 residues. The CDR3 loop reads CASSSLMGYTF. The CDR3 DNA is TGTGCCAGCAGCTCCCTGATGGGCTACACCTTC.

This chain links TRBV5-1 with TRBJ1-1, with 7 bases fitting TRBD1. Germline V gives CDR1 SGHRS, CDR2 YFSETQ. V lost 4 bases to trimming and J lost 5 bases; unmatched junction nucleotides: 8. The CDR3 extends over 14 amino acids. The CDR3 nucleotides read TGCGCCAGCAGCATGGGGGACAGTCGTACTGAAGCTTTCTTT. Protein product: CASSMGDSRTEAFF.